This TCR beta chain came from a study of vaccination and CD4 T cells after COVID-19. The sample's treatment: 10-day PBMC culture with coronavirus spike peptide pools or control peptides (ViraFEST assay). Germline V gives CDR1 WSHSY, CDR2 SAAADI. This CDR3 region has 16 residues. V was pared by 6 bases and J by 2 bases, with 9 bases of the junction left unmatched. The Oncomine TCR Beta short-read assay sequenced DNA from cultured CD4+ T cells. Genomic DNA was extracted from cultured CD4+ T cells. TCRdb reprocessed the PCR reads with MiXCR, giving one entry per CDR3 protein. The repertoire holds approximately 3,500 distinct CDR3 sequences, roughly 15% seen once, with about 22% in the top ten. As to this clonotype: The target antigen is unknown.

The TCR originated in a human donor who had recovered from COVID-19. The rearrangement uses TRBV10-2 and TRBJ1-1, with 10 nucleotides matching TRBD1. Sequencing was carried out using CD4+ T cells from blood, cultured in vitro. CDR3 bases: TGCGCCAGCAGACCCGGGACAGGGGCAACTAACACTGAAGCTTTCTTT. This sequence encodes CASRPGTGATNTEAFF.